The subject of this entry is one T cell receptor beta chain. The data were obtained in a study of cytomegalovirus exposure and HLA in healthy donors. With 6 bases removed from V and 5 bases from J, the gap between germline ends came to 10 bases. Germline CDR1 SGHTS, CDR2 YDEGEE. This CDR3 is built from 12 residues. The PCR used 60 Vbeta and 13 Jbeta primers. Profiling relied on immunoSEQ multiplex PCR, and the TCRdb table lists in-frame clones only, not all of them. The data hold roughly 150,000 clones, with around 83% observed a single time. This sequence joins TRBV5-8 and TRBJ2-3; TRBD2 is a possible D gene (5 bases). Sequenced: PBMCs. The receptor's source is a male donor in good health and CMV-seropositive. CDR3 sequence reads: CASTPRGDTQYF. The CDR3, as DNA: TGTGCCAGCACCCCCCGGGGAGATACGCAGTATTTT.